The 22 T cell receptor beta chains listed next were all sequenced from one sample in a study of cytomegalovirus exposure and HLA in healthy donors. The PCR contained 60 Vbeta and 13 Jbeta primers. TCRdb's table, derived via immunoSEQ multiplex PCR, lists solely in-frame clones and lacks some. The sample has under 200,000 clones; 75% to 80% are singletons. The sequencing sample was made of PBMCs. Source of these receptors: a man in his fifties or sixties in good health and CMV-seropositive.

CDR3 nucleotide sequence: TGTGCCAGCAGTCCCCTAGGAGGAGGGAAAAACACTGAAGCTTTCTTT. This sequence encodes CASSPLGGGKNTEAFF. The chain carries TRBV28 and TRBJ1-1; D uncertain. The germline V gene encodes CDR1 MDHEN and CDR2 SYDVKM. This CDR3 contains 16 residues. The germline V and J ends were trimmed by 5 bases and 2 bases, with 18 bases remaining between them.

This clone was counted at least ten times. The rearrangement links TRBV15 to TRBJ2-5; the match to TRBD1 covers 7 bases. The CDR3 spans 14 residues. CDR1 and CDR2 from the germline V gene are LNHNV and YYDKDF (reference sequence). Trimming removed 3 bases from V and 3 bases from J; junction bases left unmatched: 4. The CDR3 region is CATSSPDREETQYF. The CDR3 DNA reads TGTGCCACCAGCAGCCCCGACAGGGAAGAGACCCAGTACTTC. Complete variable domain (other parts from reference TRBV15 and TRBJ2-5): DAMVIQNPRYQVTQFGKPVTLSCSQTLNHNVMYWYQQKSSQAPKLLFHYYDKDFNNEADTPDNFQSRRPNTSFCFLDIRSPGLGDTAMYLCATSSPDREETQYFGPGTRLLVL.

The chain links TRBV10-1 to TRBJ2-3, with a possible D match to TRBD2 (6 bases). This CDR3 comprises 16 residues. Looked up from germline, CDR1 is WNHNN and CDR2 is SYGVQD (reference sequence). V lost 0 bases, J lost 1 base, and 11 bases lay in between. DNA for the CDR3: TGCGCCAGCAGTGAGTCGGGGGGATTCCGCACAGATACGCAGTATTTT. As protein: CASSESGGFRTDTQYF.

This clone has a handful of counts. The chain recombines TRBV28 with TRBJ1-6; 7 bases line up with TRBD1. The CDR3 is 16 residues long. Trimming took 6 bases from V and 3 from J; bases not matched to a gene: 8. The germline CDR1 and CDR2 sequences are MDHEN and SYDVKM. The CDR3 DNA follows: TGTGCCAGCAGAAGGGGGACAGTCATCTATAATTCACCCCTCCACTTT. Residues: CASRRGTVIYNSPLHF.

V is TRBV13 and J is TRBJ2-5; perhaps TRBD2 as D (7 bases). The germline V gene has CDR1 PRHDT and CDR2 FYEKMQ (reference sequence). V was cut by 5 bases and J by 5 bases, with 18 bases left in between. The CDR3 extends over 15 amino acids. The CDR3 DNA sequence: TGTGCCAGCAGCAGGGTCCGGGGGGCAGGGGAGACCCAGTACTTC. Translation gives CASSRVRGAGETQYF. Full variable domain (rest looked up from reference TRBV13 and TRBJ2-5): AAGVIQSPRHLIKEKRETATLKCYPIPRHDTVYWYQQGPGQDPQFLISFYEKMQSDKGSIPDRFSAQQFSDYHSELNMSSLELGDSALYFCASSRVRGAGETQYFGPGTRLLVL.

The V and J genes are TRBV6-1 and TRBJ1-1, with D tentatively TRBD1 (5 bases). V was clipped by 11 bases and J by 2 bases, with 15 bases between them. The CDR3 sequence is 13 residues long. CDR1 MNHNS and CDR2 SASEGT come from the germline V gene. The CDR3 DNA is TGTGCCGCCAAGCGGGGGGGTAACACTGAAGCTTTCTTT. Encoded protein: CAAKRGGNTEAFF.

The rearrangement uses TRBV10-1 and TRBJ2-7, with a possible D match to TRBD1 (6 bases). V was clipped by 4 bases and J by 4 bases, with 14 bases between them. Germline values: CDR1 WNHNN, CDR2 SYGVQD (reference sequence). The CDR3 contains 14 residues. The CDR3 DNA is TGCGCCAGCAGTGGGGGGCGGCCGATTTACGAGCAGTACTTC. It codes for CASSGGRPIYEQYF.

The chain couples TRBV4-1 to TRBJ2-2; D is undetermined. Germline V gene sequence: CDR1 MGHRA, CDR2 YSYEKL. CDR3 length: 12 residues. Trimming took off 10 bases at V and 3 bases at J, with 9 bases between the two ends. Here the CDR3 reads CANDFHTGELFF. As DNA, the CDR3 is TGCGCCAACGACTTTCACACCGGGGAGCTGTTTTTT.

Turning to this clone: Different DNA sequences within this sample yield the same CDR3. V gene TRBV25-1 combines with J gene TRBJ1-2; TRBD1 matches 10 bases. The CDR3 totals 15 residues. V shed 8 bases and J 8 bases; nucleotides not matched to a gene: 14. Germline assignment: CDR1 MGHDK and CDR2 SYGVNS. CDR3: CASRDRGTPSGGYTF. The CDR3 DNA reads TGTGCCAGCCGGGACAGGGGAACCCCCTCCGGCGGCTACACCTTC.

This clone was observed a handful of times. CDR3 amino acids: CASSPETGFTNQPQHF. The CDR3 DNA follows: TGTGCCAGCAGCCCAGAGACAGGGTTCACCAATCAGCCCCAGCATTTT. The gene calls are TRBV14 and TRBJ1-5; 7 bases map to TRBD1. Trimming took 4 bases from V and 3 from J; bases not matched to a gene: 9. Germline V gene sequence: CDR1 SGHDN, CDR2 FVKESK. CDR3 length: 16 residues.

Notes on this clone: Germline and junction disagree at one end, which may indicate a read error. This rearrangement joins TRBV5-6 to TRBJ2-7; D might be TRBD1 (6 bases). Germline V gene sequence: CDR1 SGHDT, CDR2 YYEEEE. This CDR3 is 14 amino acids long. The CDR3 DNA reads TGTGCCAGCATCTTGAACTTGGGGGCGGACGAGCAGTACTTC. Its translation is CASILNLGADEQYF.

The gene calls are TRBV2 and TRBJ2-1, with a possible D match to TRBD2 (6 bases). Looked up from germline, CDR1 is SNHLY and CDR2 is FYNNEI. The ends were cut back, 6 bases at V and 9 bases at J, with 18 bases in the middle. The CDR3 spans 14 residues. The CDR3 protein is CASRVQRGKGEQFF. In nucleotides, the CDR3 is TGTGCCAGCAGGGTGCAACGGGGGAAGGGTGAGCAGTTCTTC.

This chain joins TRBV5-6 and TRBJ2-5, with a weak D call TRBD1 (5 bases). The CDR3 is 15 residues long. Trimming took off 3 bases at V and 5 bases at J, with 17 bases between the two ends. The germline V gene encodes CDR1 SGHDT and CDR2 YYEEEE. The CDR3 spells CASSSASRAWETQYF. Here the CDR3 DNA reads TGTGCCAGCAGCTCTGCAAGCAGGGCTTGGGAGACCCAGTACTTC.

This chain's CDR3 is CASSPGGNTEAFF. CDR3 bases: TGTGCCAGTAGTCCGGGGGGAAACACTGAAGCTTTCTTT. The chain links TRBV19 to TRBJ1-1; tentatively, D is TRBD1 (5 bases). The CDR3 has 13 residues. Germline V gene data show CDR1 as LNHDA and CDR2 as SQIVND (reference sequence). The V end was cut by 5 bases, the J end by 2 bases, with 9 bases between.

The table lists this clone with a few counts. The CDR3 loop is CASKGESGANVLTF. As DNA, the CDR3 is TGTGCCAGCAAAGGGGAAAGTGGGGCCAACGTCCTGACTTTC. The chain carries TRBV5-6 and TRBJ2-6; the D gene is possibly TRBD1 (5 bases). V lost 6 bases, J lost 3 bases, and 10 bases lay in between. This CDR3 comprises 14 residues. Per germline, CDR1 SGHDT and CDR2 YYEEEE. Variable domain in full (rest from reference TRBV5-6 and TRBJ2-6): DAGVTQSPTHLIKTRGQQVTLRCSPKSGHDTVSWYQQALGQGPQFIFQYYEEEERQRGNFPDRFSGHQFPNYSSELNVNALLLGDSALYLCASKGESGANVLTFGAGSRLTVL.

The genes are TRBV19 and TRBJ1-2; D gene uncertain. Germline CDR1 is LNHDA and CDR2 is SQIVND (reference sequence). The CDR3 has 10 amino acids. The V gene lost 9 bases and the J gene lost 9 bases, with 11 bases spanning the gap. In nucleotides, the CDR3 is TGTGCCAGCCCCGGGAACCGCTACACCTTC. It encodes CASPGNRYTF.

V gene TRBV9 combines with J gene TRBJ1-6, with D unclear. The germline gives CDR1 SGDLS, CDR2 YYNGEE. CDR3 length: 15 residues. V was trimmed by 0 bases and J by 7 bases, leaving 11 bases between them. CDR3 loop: CASSVGGPGNSPLHF. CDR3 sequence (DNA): TGTGCCAGCAGCGTAGGGGGTCCGGGAAATTCACCCCTCCACTTT.

The CDR3: CASAPPGQGNTIYF. The CDR3 DNA sequence: TGTGCCAGCGCCCCTCCGGGACAGGGAAACACCATATATTTT. The chain links TRBV7-6 to TRBJ1-3; 7 positions match TRBD1. From germline, CDR1 is SGHVS and CDR2 FNYEAQ. The CDR3 runs 14 residues. V was clipped by 8 bases and J by 4 bases; unmatched bases: 8. The full variable domain, its missing parts supplied by reference TRBV7-6 and TRBJ1-3, is GAGVSQSPRYKVTKRGQDVALRCDPISGHVSLYWYRQALGQGPEFLTYFNYEAQQDKSGLPNDRFSAERPEGSISTLTIQRTEQRDSAMYRCASAPPGQGNTIYFGEGSWLTVV.

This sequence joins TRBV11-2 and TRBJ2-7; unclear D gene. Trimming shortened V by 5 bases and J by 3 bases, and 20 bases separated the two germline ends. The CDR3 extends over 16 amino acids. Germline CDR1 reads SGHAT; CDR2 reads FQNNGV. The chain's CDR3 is CASSLRFSGGGYEQYF. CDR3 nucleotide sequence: TGTGCCAGCAGCCTCCGTTTTTCGGGTGGTGGCTACGAGCAGTACTTC.

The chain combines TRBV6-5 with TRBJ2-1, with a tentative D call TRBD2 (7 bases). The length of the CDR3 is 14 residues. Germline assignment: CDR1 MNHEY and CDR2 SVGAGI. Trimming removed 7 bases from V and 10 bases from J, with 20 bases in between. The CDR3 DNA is TGTGCCAGCACCCCGCCCACAGGGAGGGACGAGCAGTTCTTC. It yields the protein CASTPPTGRDEQFF.

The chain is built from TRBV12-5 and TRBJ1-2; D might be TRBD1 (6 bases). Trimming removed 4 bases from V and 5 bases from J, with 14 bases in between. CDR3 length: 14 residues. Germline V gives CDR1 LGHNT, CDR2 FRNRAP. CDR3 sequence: CASGWDTGLYGYTF. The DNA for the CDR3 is TGTGCTAGTGGTTGGGATACAGGGTTGTATGGCTACACCTTC.

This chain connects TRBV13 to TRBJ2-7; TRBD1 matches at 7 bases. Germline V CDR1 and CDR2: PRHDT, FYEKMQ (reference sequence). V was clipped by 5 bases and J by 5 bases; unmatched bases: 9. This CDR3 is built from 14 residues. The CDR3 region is CASSQTDRVHEQYF. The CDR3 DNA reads TGTGCCAGCAGCCAAACTGACAGGGTCCACGAGCAGTACTTC. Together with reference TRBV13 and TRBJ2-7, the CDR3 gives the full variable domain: AAGVIQSPRHLIKEKRETATLKCYPIPRHDTVYWYQQGPGQDPQFLISFYEKMQSDKGSIPDRFSAQQFSDYHSELNMSSLELGDSALYFCASSQTDRVHEQYFGPGTRLTVT.